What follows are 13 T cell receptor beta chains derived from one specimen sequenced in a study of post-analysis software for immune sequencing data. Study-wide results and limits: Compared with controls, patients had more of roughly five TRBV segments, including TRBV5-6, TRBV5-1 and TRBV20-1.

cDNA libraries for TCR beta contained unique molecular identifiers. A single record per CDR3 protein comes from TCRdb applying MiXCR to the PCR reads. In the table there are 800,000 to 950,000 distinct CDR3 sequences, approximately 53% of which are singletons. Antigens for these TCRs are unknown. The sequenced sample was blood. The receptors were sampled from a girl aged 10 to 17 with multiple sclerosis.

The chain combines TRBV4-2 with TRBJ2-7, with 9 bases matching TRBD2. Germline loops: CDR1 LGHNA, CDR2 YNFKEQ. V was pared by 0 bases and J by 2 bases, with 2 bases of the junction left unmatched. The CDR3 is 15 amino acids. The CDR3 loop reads CASSQDASGAYEQYF. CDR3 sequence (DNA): TGTGCCAGCAGCCAAGATGCTAGCGGGGCCTACGAGCAGTACTTC.

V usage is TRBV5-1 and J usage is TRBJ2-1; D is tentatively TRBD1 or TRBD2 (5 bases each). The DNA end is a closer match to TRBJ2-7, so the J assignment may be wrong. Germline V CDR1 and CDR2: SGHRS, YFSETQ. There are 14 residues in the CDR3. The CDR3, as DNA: TGCGCCAGCAGCTTGGTTGCTGGGACGAATGAGCAGTACTTC. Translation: CASSLVAGTNEQYF.

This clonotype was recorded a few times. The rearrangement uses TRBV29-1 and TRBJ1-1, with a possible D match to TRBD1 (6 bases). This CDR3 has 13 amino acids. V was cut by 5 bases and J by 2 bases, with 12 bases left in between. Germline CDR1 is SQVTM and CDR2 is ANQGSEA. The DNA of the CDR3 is TGCAGCGTTCTGACAGGCCCAAACACTGAAGCTTTCTTT. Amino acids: CSVLTGPNTEAFF.

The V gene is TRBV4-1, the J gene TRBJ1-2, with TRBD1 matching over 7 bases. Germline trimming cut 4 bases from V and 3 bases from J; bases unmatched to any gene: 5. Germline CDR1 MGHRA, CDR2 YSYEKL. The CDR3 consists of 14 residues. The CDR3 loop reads CASSPGQSDYGYTF. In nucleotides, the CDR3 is TGCGCCAGCAGCCCGGGACAGTCAGACTATGGCTACACCTTC.

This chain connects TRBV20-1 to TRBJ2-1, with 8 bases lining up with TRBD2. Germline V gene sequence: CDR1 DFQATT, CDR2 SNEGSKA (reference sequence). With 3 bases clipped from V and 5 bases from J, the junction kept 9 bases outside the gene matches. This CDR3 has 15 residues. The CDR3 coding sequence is TGCAGTGCTAGTCGACCGGGACTAGTCGACAATGAGCAGTTCTTC. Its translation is CSASRPGLVDNEQFF.

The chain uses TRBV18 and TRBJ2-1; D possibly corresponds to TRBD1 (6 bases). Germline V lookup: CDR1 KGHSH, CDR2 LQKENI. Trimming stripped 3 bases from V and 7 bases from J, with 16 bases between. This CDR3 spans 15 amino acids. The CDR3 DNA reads TGTGCCAGCTCACCTTCTTTGGGCCAGGGGAATGAGCAGTTCTTC. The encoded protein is CASSPSLGQGNEQFF.

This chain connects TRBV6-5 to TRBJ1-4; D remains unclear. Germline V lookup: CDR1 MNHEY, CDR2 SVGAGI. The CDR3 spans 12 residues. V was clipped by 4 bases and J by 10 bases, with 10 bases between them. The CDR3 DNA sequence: TGTGCCAGCAGTTTTGCGGGAAGAAAACTGTTTTTT. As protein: CASSFAGRKLFF.

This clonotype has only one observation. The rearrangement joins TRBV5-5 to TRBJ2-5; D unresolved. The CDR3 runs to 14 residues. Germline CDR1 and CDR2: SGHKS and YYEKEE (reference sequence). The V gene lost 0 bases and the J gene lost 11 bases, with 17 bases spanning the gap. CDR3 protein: CASSLGRLRSEQYF. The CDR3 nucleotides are TGTGCCAGCAGCTTGGGTAGGCTCCGGTCGGAGCAGTACTTC.

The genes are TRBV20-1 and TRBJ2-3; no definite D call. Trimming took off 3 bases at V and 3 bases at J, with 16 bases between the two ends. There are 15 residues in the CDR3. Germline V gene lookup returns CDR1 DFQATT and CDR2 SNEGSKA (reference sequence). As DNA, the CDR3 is TGCAGTGCTAGGGCTAGAATGCGCGAAACAGATACGCAGTATTTT. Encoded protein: CSARARMRETDTQYF.

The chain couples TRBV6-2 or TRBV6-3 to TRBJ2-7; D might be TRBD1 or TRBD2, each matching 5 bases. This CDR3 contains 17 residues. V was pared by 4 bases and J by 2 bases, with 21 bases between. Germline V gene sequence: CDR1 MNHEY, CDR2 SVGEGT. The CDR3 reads CASSSARARDVTYEQYF. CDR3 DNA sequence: TGTGCCAGCAGTTCAGCAAGGGCCCGGGACGTCACCTACGAGCAGTACTTC.

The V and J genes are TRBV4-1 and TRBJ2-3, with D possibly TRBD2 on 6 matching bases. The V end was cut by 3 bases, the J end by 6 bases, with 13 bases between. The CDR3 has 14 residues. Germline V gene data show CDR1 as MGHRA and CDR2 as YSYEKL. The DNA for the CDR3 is TGCGCCAGCAGCCAGCTCCGAGGAGGGGATACGCAGTATTTT. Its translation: CASSQLRGGDTQYF.

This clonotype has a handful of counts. The CDR3 loop reads CASSPPSLGGETQYF. CDR3 DNA sequence: TGTGCCAGCTCACCACCCTCCCTAGGGGGAGAGACCCAGTACTTC. This chain links TRBV18 with TRBJ2-5; tentatively, D is TRBD1 (6 bases). The germline V and J ends were trimmed by 0 bases and 4 bases, with 12 bases remaining between them. The CDR3 contains 15 residues. The germline V gene has CDR1 KGHSH and CDR2 LQKENI.

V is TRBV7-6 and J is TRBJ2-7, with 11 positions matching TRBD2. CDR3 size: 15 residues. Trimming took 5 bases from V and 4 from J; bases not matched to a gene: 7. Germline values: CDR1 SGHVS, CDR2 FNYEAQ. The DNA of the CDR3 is TGTGCCAGCAGCGCGGGACTAGCGGAGATTTACGAGCAGTACTTC. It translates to CASSAGLAEIYEQYF. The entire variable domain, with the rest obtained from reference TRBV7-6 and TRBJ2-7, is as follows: GAGVSQSPRYKVTKRGQDVALRCDPISGHVSLYWYRQALGQGPEFLTYFNYEAQQDKSGLPNDRFSAERPEGSISTLTIQRTEQRDSAMYRCASSAGLAEIYEQYFGPGTRLTVT.